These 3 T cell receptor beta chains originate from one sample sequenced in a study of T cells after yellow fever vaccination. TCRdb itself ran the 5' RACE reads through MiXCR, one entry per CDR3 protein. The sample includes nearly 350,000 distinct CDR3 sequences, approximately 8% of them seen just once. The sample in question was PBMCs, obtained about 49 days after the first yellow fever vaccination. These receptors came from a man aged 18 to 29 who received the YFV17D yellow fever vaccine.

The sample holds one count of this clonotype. This CDR3 reads CASSLYPGTTEAFF. The DNA for the CDR3 is TGTGCCAGCAGTTTATACCCAGGTACCACTGAAGCTTTCTTT. The chain links TRBV12-3 or TRBV12-4 to TRBJ1-1; D gene ambiguous. There are 14 residues in the CDR3. V gave up 2 bases and J gave up 4 bases, with 11 bases separating them.

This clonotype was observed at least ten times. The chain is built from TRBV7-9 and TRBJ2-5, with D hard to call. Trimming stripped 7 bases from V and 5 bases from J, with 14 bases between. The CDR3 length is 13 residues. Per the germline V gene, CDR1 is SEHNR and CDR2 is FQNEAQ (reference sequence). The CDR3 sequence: CASTDLWAETQYF. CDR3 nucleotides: TGTGCCAGCACCGACCTTTGGGCGGAGACCCAGTACTTC. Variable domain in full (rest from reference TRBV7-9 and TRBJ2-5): DTGVSQNPRHKITKRGQNVTFRCDPISEHNRLYWYRQTLGQGPEFLTYFQNEAQLEKSRLLSDRFSAERPKGSFSTLEIQRTEQGDSAMYLCASTDLWAETQYFGPGTRLLVL.

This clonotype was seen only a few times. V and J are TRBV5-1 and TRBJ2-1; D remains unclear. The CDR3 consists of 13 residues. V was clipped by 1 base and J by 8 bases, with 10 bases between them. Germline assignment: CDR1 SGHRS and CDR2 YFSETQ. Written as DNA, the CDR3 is TGCGCCAGCAGCTTGTCCTGGATCGATGAGCAGTTCTTC. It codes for CASSLSWIDEQFF.